The 20 T cell receptor beta chains in this list originate from one sample, sequenced in a study of blood T cell repertoires in COVID-19. Method: immunoSEQ multiplex PCR; TCRdb's copy keeps in-frame clones and lacks some. The profile covers some 290,000 clones, with 90% appearing a single time and 1% taken by the ten largest. The sample comprised peripheral blood. The receptors derive from a woman aged 40 to 50 with COVID-19, enrolled during active disease.

This sequence joins TRBV28 and TRBJ2-3; maybe TRBD2 (5 bases). The CDR3 runs to 12 residues. Per germline, CDR1 MDHEN and CDR2 SYDVKM. The V end was cut by 7 bases, the J end by 2 bases, with 7 bases between. The CDR3 here is CASKGVTDTQYF. The CDR3 bases are TGTGCCAGCAAGGGAGTCACAGATACGCAGTATTTT.

The chain combines TRBV24-1 with TRBJ2-3; D may be TRBD2 (6 bases). The CDR3 runs 19 residues. Germline V lookup: CDR1 KGHDR, CDR2 SFDVKD. V dropped 4 bases and J dropped 2 bases, with 24 bases sitting between them. The CDR3 sequence: CATSDQRLVAGSSTDTQYF. The CDR3 nucleotides read TGTGCCACCAGTGACCAGCGGTTGGTGGCGGGATCGTCCACAGATACGCAGTATTTT.

The chain recombines TRBV19 with TRBJ2-5, with D possibly being TRBD2 (6 bases). The length of the CDR3 is 16 residues. Germline-derived CDR1 and CDR2 are LNHDA and SQIVND (reference sequence). Trimming stripped 4 bases from V and 9 bases from J, with 24 bases between. CDR3 nucleotide sequence: TGTGCCAGTAGTAATAATCCCTCGGGGACTTTGTTTTCCCAGTACTTC. The encoded protein is CASSNNPSGTLFSQYF.

The V and J genes are TRBV3-1 (or the pseudogene TRBV3-2) and TRBJ2-7, with D uncertain. Germline CDR1 and CDR2: LGHDT and YNNKEL (reference sequence). CDR3 length: 14 residues. V was pared by 5 bases and J by 0 bases, with 11 bases between. The CDR3 loop is CASSSGTVSYEQYF. The CDR3 bases are TGTGCCAGCAGCTCTGGCACAGTCTCCTACGAGCAGTACTTC.

The chain combines TRBV25-1 with TRBJ1-1; no clear D gene. Looked up from germline, CDR1 is MGHDK and CDR2 is SYGVNS. V dropped 3 bases and J dropped 2 bases, with 10 bases sitting between them. The CDR3 spans 14 residues. The CDR3 sequence is CASSDGPANTEAFF. In nucleotides, the CDR3 is TGTGCCAGCAGTGATGGGCCAGCAAACACTGAAGCTTTCTTT.

The rearrangement joins TRBV29-1 to TRBJ2-3; D not resolved. The CDR3 spans 14 residues. CDR1 and CDR2 from the germline V gene are SQVTM and ANQGSEA. V was trimmed by 4 bases and J by 0 bases, leaving 11 bases between them. CDR3 in amino acids: CSVVQVTSTDTQYF. The DNA of the CDR3 is TGCAGCGTTGTCCAAGTAACTAGCACAGATACGCAGTATTTT.

This chain links TRBV7-3 with TRBJ2-2; TRBD1 matches 7 bases. The trim removed 5 bases at V and 1 base at J, leaving 13 bases unmatched. The CDR3 is 18 residues long. Germline loops: CDR1 SGHTA, CDR2 FQGTGA. The CDR3 protein is CASSPDSAGGRNTGELFF. CDR3 coding DNA: TGTGCCAGCAGCCCTGATTCGGCAGGGGGAAGGAACACCGGGGAGCTGTTTTTT.

This clone was detected only once. This chain joins TRBV11-1 and TRBJ1-6; 9 bases fit TRBD1. This CDR3 comprises 15 residues. Germline CDR1 SGHAT, CDR2 FQDESV (reference sequence). With 5 bases clipped from V and 7 bases from J, the junction kept 6 bases outside the gene matches. The CDR3 protein is CASSLTGGTNSPLHF. CDR3 in DNA: TGTGCCAGCAGCCTTACAGGGGGCACGAATTCACCCCTCCACTTT.

The chain joins TRBV6-5 to TRBJ2-1, with 13 bases aligning to TRBD2. The CDR3 is 15 residues long. Trimming at V came to 7 bases and at J to 6 bases, leaving 6 bases not matched to a gene. Germline CDR1 MNHEY, CDR2 SVGAGI. The CDR3 DNA follows: TGTGCCAGCACCTGGACTAGCGGGAGTAGCAATGAGCAGTTCTTC. This encodes CASTWTSGSSNEQFF.

A note on this clone: At one end, the junction sequence differs from germline, possibly due to a read error. The rearrangement joins TRBV7-7 to TRBJ2-5, with TRBD2 matching over 14 bases. This CDR3 is 16 amino acids long. Germline V gene data show CDR1 as SSHAT and CDR2 as FNYEAQ (reference sequence). DNA of the CDR3: TGTGCTAGCAGCAGCCGACTAGCGGGAGGGCAAGAGACCCAGTACTTC. This encodes CASSSRLAGGQETQYF.

This clone was observed a handful of times. V is TRBV9 and J is TRBJ1-3; unclear D gene. The CDR3 totals 16 residues. Germline V gives CDR1 SGDLS, CDR2 YYNGEE. The V gene lost 0 bases and the J gene lost 2 bases, with 12 bases spanning the gap. The CDR3 loop reads CASSVGSMSTGNTIYF. The CDR3 nucleotides read TGTGCCAGCAGCGTAGGGTCAATGAGTACTGGAAACACCATATATTTT.

This rearrangement joins TRBV10-3 to TRBJ2-7; 7 bases are shared with TRBD1. CDR3 size: 14 residues. Losses at the gene ends were 3 bases for V and 1 base for J; bases not matched to a gene: 3. CDR1 is ENHRY, CDR2 SYGVKD, per germline. CDR3: CAISEGDSSYEQYF. The CDR3 DNA sequence: TGTGCCATCAGTGAAGGGGACAGTTCCTACGAGCAGTACTTC.

This chain uses TRBV28 with TRBJ1-1; D unclear. The length of the CDR3 is 10 residues. From germline, CDR1 is MDHEN and CDR2 SYDVKM. V was trimmed by 10 bases and J by 0 bases, leaving 3 bases between them. The DNA of the CDR3 is TGTGCCACCGTGAACACTGAAGCTTTCTTT. Its translation: CATVNTEAFF.

This chain connects TRBV3-1 (or the pseudogene TRBV3-2) to TRBJ2-5; no clear D. CDR1 LGHDT and CDR2 YNNKEL come from the germline V gene (reference sequence). Deletions cut 1 base from V and 1 base from J, with 13 bases between. CDR3 length equals 16 residues. In DNA form, the CDR3 reads TGTGCCAGCAGCCAAGGATTAGCATCCGTCCAAGAGACCCAGTACTTC. Protein sequence: CASSQGLASVQETQYF.

This clone was recorded only once. In the same sample, other DNA sequences code for this CDR3. V usage is TRBV5-1 and J usage is TRBJ1-1, with D hard to call. Germline loops: CDR1 SGHRS, CDR2 YFSETQ. V was pared by 0 bases and J by 4 bases, with 7 bases between. The CDR3 runs 13 residues. This CDR3 reads CASSLGEGTEAFF. DNA of the CDR3: TGCGCCAGCAGCTTGGGGGAGGGCACTGAAGCTTTCTTT.

V gene TRBV19 combines with J gene TRBJ1-1, with D hard to call. The germline V gene encodes CDR1 LNHDA and CDR2 SQIVND (reference sequence). Trimming shortened V by 5 bases and J by 3 bases, and 10 bases separated the two germline ends. The length of the CDR3 is 13 residues. The CDR3 reads CASSSQGDTEAFF. Written as DNA, the CDR3 is TGTGCCAGTAGTTCACAAGGAGACACTGAAGCTTTCTTT.

CDR3 nucleotide sequence: TGCGCCAGCAGCCAAGAGTTCCAGATAAACGGGGAGCAGTACTTC. Protein product: CASSQEFQINGEQYF. The chain combines TRBV4-3 with TRBJ2-7; no firm D call. Germline-derived CDR1 and CDR2 are LGHNA and YSLEER. Trimming cost V 0 bases and J 7 bases, with 16 bases left between them. The CDR3 extends over 15 amino acids.

This sequence joins TRBV7-9 and TRBJ1-6; D is unresolved. V was pared by 5 bases and J by 8 bases, with 10 bases between. The CDR3 is 13 amino acids. CDR1 and CDR2 from the germline V gene are SEHNR and FQNEAQ (reference sequence). The CDR3, as DNA: TGTGCCAGCAGCAGAAACCCGGATTCACCCCTCCACTTT. Its translation is CASSRNPDSPLHF.

This clone has a handful of counts. The chain carries TRBV6-2 or TRBV6-3 and TRBJ1-1; the D gene is possibly TRBD1 (6 bases). The germline V and J ends were trimmed by 2 bases and 8 bases, with 9 bases remaining between them. From germline, CDR1 is MNHEY and CDR2 SVGEGT. CDR3 length: 12 residues. In DNA, the CDR3 is TGTGCCAGCAGTTACCCGGACAGAGAAGCTTTCTTT. Protein product: CASSYPDREAFF.

V is TRBV10-3 and J is TRBJ2-3; D might be TRBD1 (6 bases). Trimming removed 8 bases from V and 4 bases from J, with 16 bases in between. Germline values: CDR1 ENHRY, CDR2 SYGVKD. CDR3 size: 14 residues. The CDR3 region has the DNA TGTGCCATCTTGGCCACAGGGAATGCAGATACGCAGTATTTT. This gives the protein CAILATGNADTQYF.